This T cell receptor (beta chain) emerged from a study of tumor-infiltrating lymphocytes in oesophageal squamous cell carcinoma (dated by TCRdb to about 2016). Libraries were prepared through PCR. The run used an Illumina HiSeq 2000. In TCRdb, the public reads were trimmed at Q25 with fastp and aligned with MiXCR, with productive beta chains retained. Entries that share a CDR3 protein sequence are merged under the most common genes and DNA. The sample data list 17,000 or so distinct CDR3 sequences, and around 48% of these were observed just once. The ten biggest clones cover around 42% of the sample. CDR1 and CDR2 are drawn from the germline V gene (reference sequence): SEHNR, FQNEAQ. The CDR3, from cysteine to phenylalanine, totals 14 residues. Kept here is only the CDR3 DNA, which spans 42 bases and is read in frame from base 1. As to this clonotype: Its antigen is not yet known. No quality values exist for individual bases; no much larger clone is one base distant.

The receptor chain draws on TRBV7-9 and TRBJ2-7, with TRBD2 matching 10 junction bases. The DNA end is more similar to TRBJ2-1, so the J call may be wrong. The sequenced sample consisted of normal esophageal tissue next to the tumor. This sequence was found in a female donor with esophageal squamous cell carcinoma. The bases are TGTGCCATCGAGGAGGGACTAGCGAGGCATGAGCAGTTCTTC. This is translated as CAIEEGLARHEQFF.